Sequencing of this T cell receptor beta chain was carried out in a study of metastatic and nonmetastatic thyroid tumors. In the study overall: Samples came from malignant and benign thyroid patients, and repertoires were compared across blood and tumor or nodule tissue. Overall study findings and caveats: When malignant thyroid tumors were compared with benign nodules, TCR beta diversity was reportedly significantly higher in the malignant tumors. This held in both blood and tumor samples.

CDR1 is MNHEY, CDR2 SMNVEV, per germline (reference sequence). This CDR3 is 11 amino acids long. The germline V and J ends were trimmed by 5 bases and 6 bases, with 4 bases remaining between them. TCRdb re-processed the PCR reads through MiXCR. Among 40,000 or so clones listed, approximately 20% were seen once. This clone was counted ten times or more. The target antigen is unknown. Not a single patient had been given any form of treatment at any point before undergoing thyroid surgery. The chain recombines TRBV27 with TRBJ2-2; the D is unclear. The clonotype originates from a female donor with papillary thyroid cancer or a benign thyroid nodule (not recorded which). Some clones in this sample may be carry-over from other donors' samples. What was sequenced was blood. CDR3 loop: CASSTPGELFF. DNA for the CDR3: TGTGCCAGCAGTACCCCCGGGGAGCTGTTTTTT.